The TCR beta chain described here comes from a study of OX40 agonist ivuxolimab in advanced cancers. Produced via immunoSEQ multiplex PCR; TCRdb's table is partial and in-frame only. The data contain around 100,000 clones, around nine tenths of them singletons. The CDR3 totals 14 residues. Germline-derived CDR1 and CDR2 are MDHEN and SYDVKM. Trimming at V came to 5 bases and at J to 4 bases, leaving 7 bases not matched to a gene. This clonotype was sampled from an adult with an advanced solid tumor such as melanoma, head and neck, liver or kidney cancer. The chain links TRBV28 to TRBJ1-1; 7 nucleotides match TRBD1. The sample was CD4+ or CD8+ T cells sorted from blood, taken in a trial of the OX40 agonist ivuxolimab. The CDR3 here is CASSLPYRGTEAFF. The CDR3, as DNA: TGTGCCAGCAGTCTCCCCTACAGGGGCACTGAAGCTTTCTTT.